Listed below are T cell receptor beta chains from one sample, sequenced in a study of blood T cells in healthy people across ages. TCRdb passed the 5' RACE reads through MiXCR, listing each CDR3 protein once. Of fewer than 1,200,000 distinct CDR3 sequences listed, under 30% are singletons. This sample was also put to use in a study of T cells of mothers and their children.

Sequenced material: blood. The receptors were sampled from a girl aged 2 to 10 in good health. Each CDR3 is given with its conserved first and last residue. The D gene is left open where the match is weak. Only some rows state a clone size, as once, few, many or a class for expanded clones.

>TRBD2|-|15|TRBV20-1|TRBJ2-7
TGCAGTGCTAGAGGAGTTCGGGAGGCGGCCTACGAGCAGTACTTC
CSARGVREAAYEQYF
>-|few|15|TRBV2|TRBJ2-4
TGTGCCAGCAGGCCACTACGGGACGGAAAAAACATTCAGTACTTC
CASRPLRDGKNIQYF
>-|-|13|TRBV29-1|TRBJ2-7
TGCAGCGTTGGAAGGAATAGGGACTACGAGCAGTACTTC
CSVGRNRDYEQYF
>-|-|15|TRBV6-1|TRBJ2-5
TGTGCCAGCAGTGAAGCGGGAGGTCCGAAAGAGACCCAGTACTTC
CASSEAGGPKETQYF
>TRBD2|few|15|TRBV27|TRBJ2-5
TGTGCCAGCAGCCCGAGCGGGGGGAGGCAAGAGACCCAGTACTTC
CASSPSGGRQETQYF
>-|-|17|TRBV24-1|TRBJ2-4
TGTGCCACCAGTGATTCAGTTGGCGGGTCGTGGGGCAACATTCAGTACTTC
CATSDSVGGSWGNIQYF
>-|-|12|TRBV6-2/TRBV6-3|TRBJ2-7
TGTGCCAGTCCGGGACCCACCTACGAGCAGTACTTC
CASPGPTYEQYF
>-|few|14|TRBV6-1|TRBJ1-5
TGTGCCAGCAGAATAACAGGGCCTCATCAGCCCCAGCATTTT
CASRITGPHQPQHF
>-|-|19|TRBV7-9|TRBJ1-1
TGTGCCAGCAGCCCGCGACAGAGAGGGATGGCTGGTTGGAACACTGAAGCTTTCTTT
CASSPRQRGMAGWNTEAFF
>-|few|11|TRBV21-1|TRBJ1-5
TGTGCCAGCAGGGGAGCTCAGCCCCAGCATTTT
CASRGAQPQHF
>-|once|16|TRBV5-1|TRBJ2-5
TGCGCCAGCAGCCTCCCCAGGGGCGATGTACAAGAGACCCAGTACTTC
CASSLPRGDVQETQYF
>-|few|17|TRBV28|TRBJ2-2
TGTGCCAGCAGTTTCAATCCAGGACAAACGAACACCGGGGAGCTGTTTTTT
CASSFNPGQTNTGELFF
>-|few|16|TRBV5-7|TRBJ1-2
TGTGCCAGCAGCTACCTGGTGGCAGGAGACTTCTATGGCTACACCTTC
CASSYLVAGDFYGYTF
>TRBD2|few|15|TRBV24-1|TRBJ2-1
TGTGCCACCAGTAGGTTTCTAGCGGGGGCTAGTGAGCAGTTCTTC
CATSRFLAGASEQFF
>TRBD2|-|12|TRBV29-1|TRBJ2-4
TGCAGCGCTACCGGGACTAAGAACATTCAGTACTTC
CSATGTKNIQYF
>TRBD2|-|13|TRBV4-2|TRBJ2-7
TGTGCCAGCAGCCCTAGCGGTTGGGACGAGCAGTACTTC
CASSPSGWDEQYF
>-|few|11|TRBV19|TRBJ2-1
TGTGCCAGCACGTGGGGCAGCGGGCAGTTCTTC
CASTWGSGQFF
>-|-|12|TRBV7-9|TRBJ2-7
TGTGCCAGCAGCGTTATGAGGTACGAGCAGTACTTC
CASSVMRYEQYF
>-|few|13|TRBV7-2|TRBJ1-4
TGTGCCAGCAGCGACCTTTCGAATGAAAAACTGTTTTTT
CASSDLSNEKLFF
>-|-|16|TRBV29-1|TRBJ1-4
TGCAGCGTTGCGGTTGGGGGGGCTTTAACTAATGAAAAACTGTTTTTT
CSVAVGGALTNEKLFF
>-|few|15|TRBV4-1|TRBJ2-2
TGCGCCAGCAGCCAAGGTTGGGGTGACACCGGGGAGCTGTTTTTT
CASSQGWGDTGELFF
>TRBD1|few|17|TRBV6-5|TRBJ1-2
TGTGCCAGCAGTTCGGGGACAGGGGGGAAATCTAACTATGGCTACACCTTC
CASSSGTGGKSNYGYTF
>-|-|16|TRBV6-1|TRBJ2-4
TGTGCCAGCAGTGATACTGGACTTACGTATAAAAACATTCAGTACTTC
CASSDTGLTYKNIQYF
>-|-|19|TRBV4-1|TRBJ2-1
TGCGCCAGCAGCCAAATCTGGGAAAGGGACCCAATGACACTCAATGAGCAGTTCTTC
CASSQIWERDPMTLNEQFF
>-|few|13|TRBV4-1|TRBJ2-7
TGCGCCAGCAGCCAAGGAGCGTGGGACGAGCAGTACTTC
CASSQGAWDEQYF
>TRBD1|few|13|TRBV2|TRBJ1-1
TGTGCCAGCAACGGACAGGGAGGAACTGAAGCTTTCTTT
CASNGQGGTEAFF
>-|-|13|TRBV9|TRBJ2-5
TGTGCCAGCAGCTCCCACATCCAAGAGACCCAGTACTTC
CASSSHIQETQYF
>-|-|14|TRBV5-6|TRBJ2-7
TGTGCCAGCAGCCCTACGCGGACTTTCTCCGAGCAGTACTTC
CASSPTRTFSEQYF
>-|-|18|TRBV9|TRBJ2-3
TGTGCCAGCAGCGGGTCCCGGGAGTGGGAGGAAGGCACAGATACGCAGTATTTT
CASSGSREWEEGTDTQYF
>TRBD2|few|16|TRBV20-1|TRBJ2-1
TGCAGTGCTAGACCTAAGACTAGCGCCTCCTACAATGAGCAGTTCTTC
CSARPKTSASYNEQFF
>-|-|16|TRBV11-2|TRBJ2-1
TGTGCCAGCAGCCCCACACAGAGAAGCTCCTACAATGGGCAGTTCTTC
CASSPTQRSSYNGQFF
>TRBD1|-|15|TRBV28|TRBJ2-5
TGTGCCAGCAGTCACGGGACAGGGAGGTTGGAGACCCAGTACTTC
CASSHGTGRLETQYF
>TRBD2|many|16|TRBV27|TRBJ2-3
TGTGCCAGCAGACCTTATTTAGCGGGAGCTACAGATACGCAGTATTTT
CASRPYLAGATDTQYF
>-|-|15|TRBV4-2|TRBJ1-4
TGTGCCAGCAGTCCAGTATCGGGAGCAAGTGAAAAACTGTTTTTT
CASSPVSGASEKLFF
>-|few|16|TRBV28|TRBJ2-7
TGTGCCAGCAGTTTATTCGGGGGAGTCATAAGCTACGAGCAGTACTTC
CASSLFGGVISYEQYF
>TRBD2|few|15|TRBV20-1|TRBJ2-3
TGCAGTGCTAGAGATCCTGTAGCGGGGGCAGATACGCAGTATTTT
CSARDPVAGADTQYF
>-|few|15|TRBV7-3|TRBJ1-1
TGTGCCAGCAGCTTAAACGGCCGGGGGGACGCTGAAGCTTTCTTT
CASSLNGRGDAEAFF
>-|many|15|TRBV29-1|TRBJ2-5
TGCAGCGTTGAAGATCAGCTTCGGGGCGGGGAGACCCAGTACTTC
CSVEDQLRGGETQYF
>-|few|14|TRBV6-1|TRBJ1-4
TGTGCCAGCAGGATGACAGGTGCTAATGAAAAACTGTTTTTT
CASRMTGANEKLFF
>TRBD2|-|16|TRBV7-9|TRBJ2-3
TGTGCCAGCATCGGACTAGCGGGGTCTAGCACAGATACGCAGTATTTT
CASIGLAGSSTDTQYF
>-|-|13|TRBV7-3|TRBJ2-7
TGTGCCAGCAGCTTAACCTTGGACGGCGAGCAGTACTTC
CASSLTLDGEQYF
>-|many|14|TRBV24-1|TRBJ2-7
TGTGCCACCGCCGGTCCCGCAGGAAACTACGAGCAGTACTTC
CATAGPAGNYEQYF
>TRBD2|-|16|TRBV7-8|TRBJ2-1
TGTGCCAGCAGCTCCCCTAGCGGGAGCTCCTACAATGAGCAGTTCTTC
CASSSPSGSSYNEQFF
>TRBD1|-|12|TRBV29-1|TRBJ1-2
TGCAGCGTTTCACAGGGGACGGTAGGCTACACCTTC
CSVSQGTVGYTF
>-|few|14|TRBV6-2/TRBV6-3|TRBJ2-7
TGTGCCAGCGTACGCGGCGGCCGTCAATCCGAGCAGTACTTC
CASVRGGRQSEQYF
>TRBD2|-|17|TRBV20-1|TRBJ2-3
TGCAGTGCTAGAGGAAGCCTAGCGGGGGGGTACACAGATACGCAGTATTTT
CSARGSLAGGYTDTQYF
>TRBD2|-|14|TRBV12-3/TRBV12-4|TRBJ2-4
TGTGCCAGCAGTCCTTTAGCGGGATACGGCATTCAGTACTTC
CASSPLAGYGIQYF
>-|-|15|TRBV12-3/TRBV12-4|TRBJ2-3
TGTGCCAGCAGTCCCACACTGACAGCCCCAGATACGCAGTATTTT
CASSPTLTAPDTQYF
>TRBD1|few|13|TRBV6-1|TRBJ1-1
TGTGCCAGCAGTCATACAGGGGACACTGAAGCTTTCTTT
CASSHTGDTEAFF
>TRBD2|few|17|TRBV11-2|TRBJ2-3
TGTGCCAGCAGCTTAGATGGACTAGCGGGATTGATGGATACGCAGTATTTT
CASSLDGLAGLMDTQYF
>-|-|14|TRBV4-3|TRBJ2-2
TGCGCCAGCAGCCAAGTCTGCCAAGCCGGGGAGCTGTTTTTT
CASSQVCQAGELFF
>-|-|14|TRBV2|TRBJ1-2
TGTGCCAGCAAAAATCTACTCAATCCATATGGCTACACCTTC
CASKNLLNPYGYTF
>-|-|13|TRBV20-1|TRBJ1-2
TGCAGTGCTAGAGGGCTGCGAAGCTATGGCTACACCTTC
CSARGLRSYGYTF
>TRBD1|-|15|TRBV7-9|TRBJ1-1
TGTGCCAGCAGCGACCAGACAGGGTTAATTACTGAAGCTTTCTTT
CASSDQTGLITEAFF
>TRBD1|few|14|TRBV20-1|TRBJ2-7
TGCAGTGCTAGGAGTAGGACAGGAGCCTACGAGCAGTACTTC
CSARSRTGAYEQYF
>TRBD1|-|14|TRBV7-8|TRBJ2-5
TGTGCCAGCACTTACGGGACAGAACAAGAGACCCAGTACTTC
CASTYGTEQETQYF
>TRBD2|-|15|TRBV7-8|TRBJ2-7
TGTGCCAGCAGCCACGGTAGTAGCGGGACCTACGAGCAGTACTTC
CASSHGSSGTYEQYF
>-|few|13|TRBV4-3|TRBJ2-2
TGCGCCAGCAGCCAAGTCACTGGCGGGGAGCTGTTTTTT
CASSQVTGGELFF
>TRBD2|few|16|TRBV7-2|TRBJ2-7
TGTGCCAGCAGCTACATTCTAGCGGGGGGACCCTACGAGCAGTACTTC
CASSYILAGGPYEQYF